Described below is a single TCR beta chain sequence and its context. Its antigen is not known. This CDR3 contains 16 residues. Trimming shortened V by 3 bases and J by 6 bases, and 21 bases separated the two germline ends. Germline assignment: CDR1 SGHTS and CDR2 YDEGEE. The sample is drawn from a study of PD-L1 blockade in urothelial cancer. In the study overall: Investigators checked blood 3 weeks (second dose) and 6 weeks after treatment start.

Libraries were prepared by immunoSEQ multiplex PCR; TCRdb keeps only in-frame clonotypes and omits some of them. The sample lists around 100,000 clones; more than 85% were seen once. The study's findings and limits: At 3 weeks on treatment, tumor-associated clones expanded more with durable benefit.

Regarding time point: peripheral blood 6 weeks after treatment start. Samples were collected from each patient before treatment and during treatment. Each patient gave between 1 and 8 of them in total. The clonotype originates from a man in his fifties or sixties with urothelial cancer. The V and J genes are TRBV5-8 and TRBJ1-1, with D possibly being TRBD1 (6 bases). The sequenced sample was PBMCs, obtained around atezolizumab (anti-PD-L1) treatment. The CDR3 protein is CASSYYRGGAGSEAFF. The CDR3 bases are TGTGCCAGCAGCTACTACCGGGGGGGGGCAGGATCTGAAGCTTTCTTT.